The 14 T cell receptor beta chains reported below all come from one sample, sequenced in a study of shared clonotypes between healthy human individuals. The table came from immunoSEQ multiplex PCR; TCRdb's copy has only in-frame clones and leaves some out. The sample carries about 1.5 million clones, around 98% recorded once. Sequencing was done on a sample of naive CD4+ T cells sorted from blood. Regarding subset: CD45RA+ positively selected. These receptors came from a man aged 25-45 years in good health.

This chain links TRBV5-1 with TRBJ2-1, with D perhaps being TRBD1 or TRBD2 (5 bases each). Per germline, CDR1 SGHRS and CDR2 YFSETQ. V was clipped by 4 bases and J by 8 bases, with 19 bases between them. This CDR3 is built from 15 residues. The CDR3 here is CASSHAGTTIYEQFF. The CDR3 region has the DNA TGCGCCAGCAGCCACGCCGGGACCACCATATATGAGCAGTTCTTC.

This chain connects TRBV9 to TRBJ2-1; D call uncertain. This CDR3 is 15 amino acids long. Germline CDR1 SGDLS, CDR2 YYNGEE. Between the trimmed V and J ends, which lost 0 bases and 9 bases, there was a span of 16 bases. The CDR3 is CASSVERSGQIEQFF. DNA for the CDR3: TGTGCCAGCAGCGTAGAGAGATCTGGTCAGATTGAGCAGTTCTTC.

The chain joins TRBV2 to TRBJ2-7, with a possible D match to TRBD1 (6 bases). The CDR3 sequence is 13 residues long. Germline lookup yields CDR1 SNHLY and CDR2 FYNNEI. CDR3 amino acids: CVSKAGASYEQYF. For the CDR3, the DNA is TGTGTTTCGAAGGCAGGGGCTTCCTACGAGCAGTACTTC.

The chain has TRBV9 and TRBJ2-2; TRBD1 matches at 12 bases. The CDR3 is made up of 16 amino acids. V lost 4 bases, J lost 5 bases, and 6 bases stayed unmatched. Germline CDR1 reads SGDLS; CDR2 reads YYNGEE. CDR3 bases: TGTGCCAGCAGCCAGGGACAGGGGGCGTCGACCGGGGAGCTGTTTTTT. Residues: CASSQGQGASTGELFF.

This chain links TRBV6-5 with TRBJ1-4; 8 bases match TRBD1. Per the germline V gene, CDR1 is MNHEY and CDR2 is SVGAGI. This CDR3 is built from 14 residues. V lost 6 bases, J lost 8 bases, and 8 bases stayed unmatched. CDR3 sequence (DNA): TGTGCCAGCAGACGGACAGGGAGACGAGAAAAACTGTTTTTT. It encodes CASRRTGRREKLFF.

The rearrangement uses TRBV6-5 and TRBJ1-1; D ambiguous. This CDR3 has 14 residues. The germline V gene has CDR1 MNHEY and CDR2 SVGAGI. V shed 10 bases and J shed 7 bases, with 22 bases lying between them. Here the CDR3 DNA reads TGTGCCACCTCAGCAACATACTCTCCTAATGAAGCTTTCTTT. Its translation is CATSATYSPNEAFF.

The gene calls are TRBV7-6 and TRBJ1-1; D is unclear. The CDR3 has 14 residues. V was cut by 1 base and J by 3 bases, with 9 bases left in between. CDR1 is SGHVS, CDR2 FNYEAQ, per germline. CDR3 protein: CASSLVNWDTEAFF. CDR3 DNA: TGTGCCAGCAGCTTAGTGAATTGGGACACTGAAGCTTTCTTT.

V is TRBV30 and J is TRBJ2-5; D is unclear. This CDR3 has 11 amino acids. The germline V gene encodes CDR1 GTSNPN and CDR2 SVGIG (reference sequence). V was trimmed by 4 bases and J by 5 bases, leaving 8 bases between them. This CDR3 reads CAWTHSETQYF. In nucleotides, the CDR3 is TGTGCCTGGACTCATTCGGAGACCCAGTACTTC. The full variable domain, completed using reference TRBV30 and TRBJ2-5, is SQTIHQWPATLVQPVGSPLSLECTVEGTSNPNLYWYRQAAGRGLQLLFYSVGIGQISSEVPQNLSASRPQDRQFILSSKKLLLSDSGFYLCAWTHSETQYFGPGTRLLVL.

V gene TRBV9 combines with J gene TRBJ2-2; 7 bases fit TRBD1. Germline V lookup: CDR1 SGDLS, CDR2 YYNGEE. Unmatched junction bases numbered 7, after V lost 4 bases and J lost 1 base. CDR3 length: 16 residues. CDR3: CASSPRGQVNTGELFF. CDR3 DNA: TGTGCCAGCAGCCCAAGAGGACAGGTGAACACCGGGGAGCTGTTTTTT.

A remark on this clone: This sample includes further DNA sequences coding for the same CDR3. This chain uses TRBV7-9 with TRBJ1-2, with D hard to call. The CDR3 extends over 13 amino acids. CDR1 and CDR2 (germline): SEHNR, FQNEAQ (reference sequence). The V end was cut by 2 bases, the J end by 2 bases, with 6 bases between. The CDR3 sequence is CASSLKGNYGYTF. CDR3 nucleotides: TGTGCCAGCAGCTTAAAGGGCAACTATGGCTACACCTTC.

This chain uses TRBV4-2 with TRBJ2-1; D gene ambiguous. CDR3 length equals 17 residues. Trimming removed 1 base from V and 5 bases from J, with 18 bases in between. From germline, CDR1 is LGHNA and CDR2 YNFKEQ. This CDR3 is CASSQGEASDRNNEQFF. The CDR3 DNA sequence: TGTGCCAGCAGCCAAGGAGAGGCGAGCGACCGCAACAATGAGCAGTTCTTC.

V is TRBV4-1 and J is TRBJ2-7, with D uncertain. V was pared by 0 bases and J by 3 bases, with 6 bases between. Germline lookup yields CDR1 MGHRA and CDR2 YSYEKL. There are 13 residues in the CDR3. The CDR3 loop is CASSQEGIYEQYF. The CDR3 nucleotides are TGCGCCAGCAGCCAAGAGGGGATCTACGAGCAGTACTTC.

The chain has TRBV7-6 and TRBJ2-3, with 9 bases lining up with TRBD2. CDR3 length: 16 residues. Germline V CDR1 and CDR2: SGHVS, FNYEAQ. Unmatched junction bases numbered 6, after V lost 4 bases and J lost 1 base. The CDR3 here is CASSSVAGAGTDTQYF. CDR3 sequence (DNA): TGTGCCAGCAGCTCCGTAGCGGGAGCCGGCACAGATACGCAGTATTTT.

V is TRBV28 and J is TRBJ2-1; possible D gene TRBD2, 5 bases. The CDR3 covers 14 residues. The V and J ends lost 2 bases and 4 bases respectively, with 9 bases between them. Germline CDR1 MDHEN, CDR2 SYDVKM. CDR3 loop: CASSLPREYNEQFF. CDR3 bases: TGTGCCAGCAGTTTACCCCGGGAATACAATGAGCAGTTCTTC.